The source of this T cell receptor (beta chain) is a study of cytomegalovirus exposure and HLA in healthy donors. Study at large: Across some 400 genotyped donors, about 86% landed in the Caucasian-associated ancestry cluster. General study results and limits: Analysis performed later found roughly 18,000 TCR beta sequences associated with HLA alleles at 0.05 false discovery rate.

Points on this clone: What it binds is not known.

The V gene's germline CDR1 is SGHRS and CDR2 YFSETQ. Trimming removed 4 bases from V and 3 bases from J; junction bases left unmatched: 14. The CDR3 spans 19 residues. PCR employed 60 Vbeta and 13 Jbeta primers. The assay was immunoSEQ multiplex PCR, and TCRdb's table has in-frame clones only and misses some. The table has about 100,000 clones, 80% to 85% seen once; the top ten hold under 5.5%. The gene calls are TRBV5-1 and TRBJ2-6, with 9 nucleotides matching TRBD1. Material for sequencing was PBMCs. This clonotype originated in a woman in her seventies in good health and CMV-seropositive. The CDR3 reads CASSLYYLTGGGGANVLTF. For the CDR3, the DNA is TGCGCCAGCAGCCTCTACTACCTAACAGGGGGCGGTGGGGCCAACGTCCTGACTTTC.